This TCR beta chain was retrieved from a study of blood T cell repertoires in COVID-19. TCRdb's table, derived via immunoSEQ multiplex PCR, lists solely in-frame clones and lacks some. The data contain some 100,000 clones, around 88% of them singletons. This CDR3 region has 14 residues. Per germline, CDR1 MNHEY and CDR2 SVGAGI. V shed 6 bases and J shed 3 bases, with 11 bases lying between them. This receptor was obtained from a woman in her 70s with acute or convalescent COVID-19. Sample: peripheral blood. V gene TRBV6-5 combines with J gene TRBJ2-2; D is perhaps TRBD1 (6 bases). Here the CDR3 reads CASRQGPDTGELFF. The CDR3 DNA reads as TGTGCCAGCAGACAGGGTCCGGACACCGGGGAGCTGTTTTTT.